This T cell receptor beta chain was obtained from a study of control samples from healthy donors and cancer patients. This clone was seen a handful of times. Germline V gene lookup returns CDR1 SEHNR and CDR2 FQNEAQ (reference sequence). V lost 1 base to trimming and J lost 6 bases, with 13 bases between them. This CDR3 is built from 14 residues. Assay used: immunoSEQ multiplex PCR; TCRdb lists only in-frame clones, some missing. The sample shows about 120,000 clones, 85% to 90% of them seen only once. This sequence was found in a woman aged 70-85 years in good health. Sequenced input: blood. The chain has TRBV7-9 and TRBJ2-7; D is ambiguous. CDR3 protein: CASSLGDALSEQYF. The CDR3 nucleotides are TGTGCCAGCAGCTTAGGAGACGCCCTTTCCGAGCAGTACTTC.